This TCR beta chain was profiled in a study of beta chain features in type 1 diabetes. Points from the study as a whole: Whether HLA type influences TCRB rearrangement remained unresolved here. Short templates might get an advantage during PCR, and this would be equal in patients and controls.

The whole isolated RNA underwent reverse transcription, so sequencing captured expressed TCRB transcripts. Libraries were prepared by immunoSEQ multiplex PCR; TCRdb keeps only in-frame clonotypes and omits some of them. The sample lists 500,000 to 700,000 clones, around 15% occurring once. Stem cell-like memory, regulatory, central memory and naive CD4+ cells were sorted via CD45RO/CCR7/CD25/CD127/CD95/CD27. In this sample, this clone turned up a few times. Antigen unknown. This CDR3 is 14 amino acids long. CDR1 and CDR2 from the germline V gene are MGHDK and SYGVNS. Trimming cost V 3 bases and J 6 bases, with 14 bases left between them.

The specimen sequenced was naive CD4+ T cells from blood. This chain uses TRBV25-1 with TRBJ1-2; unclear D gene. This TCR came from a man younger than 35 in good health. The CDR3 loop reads CASSDARTKNGYTF. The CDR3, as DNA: TGTGCCAGCAGTGATGCCCGTACCAAGAATGGCTACACCTTC.